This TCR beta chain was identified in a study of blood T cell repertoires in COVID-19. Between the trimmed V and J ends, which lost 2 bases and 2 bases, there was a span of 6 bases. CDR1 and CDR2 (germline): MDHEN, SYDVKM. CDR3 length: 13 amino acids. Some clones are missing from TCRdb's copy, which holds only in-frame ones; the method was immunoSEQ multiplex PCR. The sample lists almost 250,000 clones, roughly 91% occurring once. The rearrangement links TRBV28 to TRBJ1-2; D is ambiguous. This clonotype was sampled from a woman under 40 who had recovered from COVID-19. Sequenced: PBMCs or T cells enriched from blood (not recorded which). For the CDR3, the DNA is TGTGCCAGCAGTTTACCCCCGAACTATGGCTACACCTTC. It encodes CASSLPPNYGYTF.